This is a list of T cell receptor beta chains from one sample in a study of blood T cell repertoires in COVID-19. Data came from immunoSEQ multiplex PCR; TCRdb stores just in-frame clones and leaves some out. The top ten clones hold approximately 9% of a sample with hundreds of thousands of clones, about 91% of them seen once. Sample: PBMCs or T cells enriched from blood (not recorded which). The receptors were gathered from a woman under 30 who had recovered from COVID-19. CDR3s include the opening cysteine and the closing phenylalanine or tryptophan. D genes are given only for firm matches. Expanded clones get a size class; other rows say once, few or many, or leave the size out.

d_gene: TRBD1
abundance: .
v_gene: TRBV11-2
j_gene: TRBJ1-1
CDR3aa: CASSSLLGTGDTEAFF
CDR3nt: TGTGCCAGCAGCTCCCTTTTAGGGACAGGGGACACTGAAGCTTTCTTT

d_gene: TRBD2
abundance: few
v_gene: TRBV3-1/TRBV3-2
j_gene: TRBJ2-7
CDR3aa: CASSQDLAGGWQQYF
CDR3nt: TGTGCCAGCAGCCAAGATTTAGCGGGTGGATGGCAGCAGTACTTC

d_gene: TRBD1
abundance: .
v_gene: TRBV6-5
j_gene: TRBJ1-5
CDR3aa: CASSLDRSRQPQHF
CDR3nt: TGTGCCAGCAGTTTGGACAGGTCTAGGCAGCCCCAGCATTTT

d_gene: TRBD2
abundance: .
v_gene: TRBV7-9
j_gene: TRBJ2-3
CDR3aa: CASSPRTSGGPTDTQYF
CDR3nt: TGTGCCAGCAGCCCGCGGACTAGCGGGGGACCCACAGATACGCAGTATTTT

d_gene: TRBD1
abundance: .
v_gene: TRBV5-4
j_gene: TRBJ1-1
CDR3aa: CASSFQGARRGAFF
CDR3nt: TGTGCCAGCAGCTTTCAGGGGGCTCGGAGGGGAGCTTTCTTT

d_gene: TRBD2
abundance: .
v_gene: TRBV6-4
j_gene: TRBJ2-3
CDR3aa: CASSDTGLAGGPDTQYF
CDR3nt: TGTGCCAGCAGTGACACTGGACTAGCGGGAGGCCCAGATACGCAGTATTTT

d_gene: .
abundance: .
v_gene: TRBV6-4
j_gene: TRBJ1-2
CDR3aa: CASSDLPGGHYGYTF
CDR3nt: TGTGCCAGCAGTGACCTTCCAGGAGGTCACTATGGCTACACCTTC

d_gene: .
abundance: .
v_gene: TRBV7-8
j_gene: TRBJ1-1
CDR3aa: CASSLTTKPYTEAFF
CDR3nt: TGTGCCAGCAGCTTAACGACAAAACCTTACACTGAAGCTTTCTTT

d_gene: TRBD1
abundance: once
v_gene: TRBV27
j_gene: TRBJ1-6
CDR3aa: CASSPGQGNSPLHF
CDR3nt: TGTGCCAGCAGTCCCGGACAGGGGAATTCACCCCTCCACTTT

d_gene: .
abundance: .
v_gene: TRBV19
j_gene: TRBJ2-3
CDR3aa: CASSMPRGSGDTQYF
CDR3nt: TGTGCCAGTAGTATGCCCCGAGGTAGCGGAGATACGCAGTATTTT

d_gene: .
abundance: .
v_gene: TRBV5-4
j_gene: TRBJ1-1
CDR3aa: CASGRQQSQTEAFF
CDR3nt: TGTGCCAGCGGACGACAGCAATCCCAAACTGAAGCTTTCTTT

d_gene: .
abundance: .
v_gene: TRBV6-2/TRBV6-3
j_gene: TRBJ1-1
CDR3aa: CASSGDTLNVAFF
CDR3nt: TGTGCCAGCAGTGGGGACACGCTCAACGTCGCTTTCTTT

d_gene: TRBD1
abundance: .
v_gene: TRBV7-9
j_gene: TRBJ2-5
CDR3aa: CASSPGTAYQETQYF
CDR3nt: TGTGCCAGCAGCCCCGGGACAGCGTACCAAGAGACCCAGTACTTC

d_gene: .
abundance: .
v_gene: TRBV12-3/TRBV12-4
j_gene: TRBJ1-1
CDR3aa: CATRQELNTEAFF
CDR3nt: TGTGCCACCAGACAGGAGTTGAACACTGAAGCTTTCTTT

d_gene: TRBD2
abundance: .
v_gene: TRBV5-4
j_gene: TRBJ2-2
CDR3aa: CASSHGTSGNTGELFF
CDR3nt: TGTGCCAGCAGCCATGGGACTAGCGGGAACACCGGGGAGCTGTTTTTT

d_gene: TRBD2
abundance: .
v_gene: TRBV5-1
j_gene: TRBJ2-1
CDR3aa: CASSNPLAGSYNEQFF
CDR3nt: TGCGCCAGCAGCAATCCCCTAGCGGGGTCCTACAATGAGCAGTTCTTC

d_gene: .
abundance: .
v_gene: TRBV19
j_gene: TRBJ1-4
CDR3aa: CASSLDSLGEKLFF
CDR3nt: TGTGCCAGTAGTTTGGACAGCCTTGGAGAAAAACTGTTTTTT

d_gene: .
abundance: .
v_gene: TRBV18
j_gene: TRBJ1-5
CDR3aa: CASSAAGDRSNQPQHF
CDR3nt: TGTGCCAGCTCAGCCGCAGGGGATAGGAGCAATCAGCCCCAGCATTTT

d_gene: TRBD1
abundance: .
v_gene: TRBV4-1
j_gene: TRBJ1-4
CDR3aa: CASSQERGQGTTNEKLFF
CDR3nt: TGCGCCAGCAGCCAGGAAAGAGGACAGGGGACAACTAATGAAAAACTGTTTTTT

d_gene: TRBD1
abundance: .
v_gene: TRBV9
j_gene: TRBJ2-7
CDR3aa: CASSVEDRGLTSIYEQYF
CDR3nt: TGTGCCAGCAGCGTGGAGGACAGGGGCCTCACTAGCATCTACGAGCAGTACTTC

d_gene: .
abundance: .
v_gene: TRBV25-1
j_gene: TRBJ1-4
CDR3aa: CASSDGAPRQMEKLFF
CDR3nt: TGTGCCAGCAGTGATGGGGCCCCGAGGCAAATGGAAAAACTGTTTTTT

d_gene: TRBD2
abundance: .
v_gene: TRBV5-1
j_gene: TRBJ2-5
CDR3aa: CASSTNPGLAETQYF
CDR3nt: TGCGCCAGCAGCACTAATCCGGGACTAGCGGAGACCCAGTACTTC

d_gene: .
abundance: once
v_gene: TRBV5-1
j_gene: TRBJ1-3
CDR3aa: CASSPRQIEAGNTIYF
CDR3nt: TGCGCCAGCAGCCCAAGACAGATTGAGGCTGGAAACACCATATATTTT

d_gene: TRBD1
abundance: few
v_gene: TRBV12-3/TRBV12-4
j_gene: TRBJ1-2
CDR3aa: CASSLGQGLGYTF
CDR3nt: TGTGCCAGCAGCTTAGGACAGGGTCTGGGCTACACCTTC

d_gene: .
abundance: .
v_gene: TRBV7-5
j_gene: TRBJ1-6
CDR3aa: CARSGVPGGAINNSPLHF
CDR3nt: TGTGCCAGAAGCGGGGTGCCTGGGGGCGCGATAAATAATTCACCCCTCCACTTT

d_gene: .
abundance: .
v_gene: TRBV7-2
j_gene: TRBJ2-7
CDR3aa: CASSTRRFGEQYF
CDR3nt: TGTGCCAGCAGCACCCGCCGGTTCGGCGAGCAGTACTTC

d_gene: TRBD1
abundance: .
v_gene: TRBV28
j_gene: TRBJ1-5
CDR3aa: CASSLPGGYSNQPQHF
CDR3nt: TGTGCCAGCAGTTTACCAGGGGGCTATAGCAATCAGCCCCAGCATTTT

d_gene: TRBD1
abundance: few
v_gene: TRBV7-2
j_gene: TRBJ2-7
CDR3aa: CASSLERTGNEQYF
CDR3nt: TGTGCCAGCAGCTTAGAAAGGACAGGGAACGAGCAGTACTTC

d_gene: TRBD2
abundance: .
v_gene: TRBV7-3
j_gene: TRBJ2-1
CDR3aa: CASSLQRGGNEQFF
CDR3nt: TGTGCCAGCAGCTTACAGCGGGGGGGCAATGAGCAGTTCTTC

d_gene: TRBD1
abundance: .
v_gene: TRBV20-1
j_gene: TRBJ1-2
CDR3aa: CSASLMSKDRGGSGYTF
CDR3nt: TGCAGTGCTAGTCTGATGAGCAAAGACAGGGGTGGAAGTGGCTACACCTTC

d_gene: .
abundance: .
v_gene: TRBV6-4
j_gene: TRBJ2-1
CDR3aa: CASSGSPWGYNEQFF
CDR3nt: TGTGCCAGCTCGGGATCTCCCTGGGGATACAATGAGCAGTTCTTC